The 10 T cell receptor beta chains below all came from one sample that was sequenced in a study of CD8+ T cells in alopecia areata. RNA extraction and reverse transcription yielded cDNA as sequencing template. Profiling relied on immunoSEQ multiplex PCR, and the TCRdb table lists in-frame clones only, not all of them. Of some 130,000 clones in the sample, about 50% are singletons; the top ten hold around 19%. The material sequenced was CD8+ T cells sorted from blood, taken at week 0. The receptors originated from a human donor with alopecia areata.

This sequence joins TRBV7-3 and TRBJ2-3; 10 positions agree with TRBD2. Trimming at V came to 2 bases and at J to 1 base, leaving 0 bases not matched to a gene. CDR1 SGHTA and CDR2 FQGTGA come from the germline V gene. This CDR3 has 15 amino acids. The CDR3 is CASSLGLAGTDTQYF. The DNA for the CDR3 is TGTGCCAGCAGCTTAGGACTAGCGGGCACAGATACGCAGTATTTT.

The chain links TRBV9 to TRBJ2-3, with D maybe TRBD2 (5 bases). Germline V CDR1 and CDR2: SGDLS, YYNGEE. Trimming pared 4 bases from V and 5 bases from J, leaving 20 bases between. This CDR3 is 16 amino acids long. CDR3 coding DNA: TGTGCCAGCAGCTCTGGCGGGTCTCCCGAGGGAGATACGCAGTATTTT. Translated, it gives CASSSGGSPEGDTQYF. Full variable domain (outside the CDR3, taken from reference TRBV9 and TRBJ2-3): DSGVTQTPKHLITATGQRVTLRCSPRSGDLSVYWYQQSLDQGLQFLIQYYNGEERAKGNILERFSAQQFPDLHSELNLSSLELGDSALYFCASSSGGSPEGDTQYFGPGTRLTVL.

This chain uses TRBV10-2 with TRBJ1-5; the D is unclear. Germline V gives CDR1 WSHSY, CDR2 SAAADI. The CDR3 has 14 residues. The V gene lost 6 bases and the J gene lost 0 bases, with 9 bases spanning the gap. Here the CDR3 DNA reads TGCGCCAGCAGCCCCGGGGTTAGCAATCAGCCCCAGCATTTT. Amino acids: CASSPGVSNQPQHF.

The chain uses TRBV25-1 and TRBJ1-5, with D tentatively TRBD1 (6 bases). With 4 bases removed from V and 6 bases from J, the gap between germline ends came to 13 bases. Germline V gene data show CDR1 as MGHDK and CDR2 as SYGVNS. The CDR3 consists of 14 residues. The CDR3 sequence is CASSGVEGGQPQHF. In DNA, the CDR3 is TGTGCCAGCAGTGGGGTCGAAGGGGGTCAGCCCCAGCATTTT.

The chain links TRBV6-4 to TRBJ2-1, with 9 bases aligning to TRBD2. J lost 4 bases, V lost 3 bases, and 4 bases had no gene match. The CDR3 is made up of 15 amino acids. Germline CDR1 MRHNA, CDR2 SNTAGT. Here the CDR3 DNA reads TGTGCCAGCAGTGAACGAGCGGGGGGTTACAATGAGCAGTTCTTC. Its translation: CASSERAGGYNEQFF.

This clone has just a few counts. Within the sample, other DNA sequences also encode this same CDR3. This chain connects TRBV7-3 to TRBJ2-7, with D possibly being TRBD2 (5 bases). Germline CDR1 SGHTA, CDR2 FQGTGA. The CDR3 extends over 14 amino acids. V was pared by 5 bases and J by 0 bases, with 11 bases between. CDR3 DNA: TGTGCCAGCAGCCCCGGTGGGAGCTCCTACGAGCAGTACTTC. It translates to CASSPGGSSYEQYF. Looking up the rest from reference TRBV7-3 and TRBJ2-7 gives the full variable domain: GAGVSQTPSNKVTEKGKYVELRCDPISGHTALYWYRQSLGQGPEFLIYFQGTGAADDSGLPNDRFFAVRPEGSVSTLKIQRTERGDSAVYLCASSPGGSSYEQYFGPGTRLTVT.

The rearrangement uses TRBV29-1 and TRBJ2-2, with a weak D call TRBD1 (5 bases). V lost 3 bases, J lost 5 bases, and 16 bases lay in between. The germline gives CDR1 SQVTM, CDR2 ANQGSEA. This CDR3 has 15 residues. CDR3 loop: CSVELKGSGTGELFF. CDR3 bases: TGCAGCGTTGAGTTGAAGGGGTCTGGTACCGGGGAGCTGTTTTTT.

The chain joins TRBV4-1 to TRBJ2-2; TRBD1 might be the D (6 bases). V shed 1 base and J shed 6 bases, with 15 bases lying between them. Germline V gene data show CDR1 as MGHRA and CDR2 as YSYEKL. This CDR3 region has 16 residues. CDR3 nucleotide sequence: TGCGCCAGCAGCCAAGGGCACAGGGTAATGGCCGGGGAGCTGTTTTTT. Protein: CASSQGHRVMAGELFF.

V usage is TRBV5-6 and J usage is TRBJ1-2; D remains ambiguous. V lost 0 bases to trimming and J lost 5 bases, with 14 bases between them. Germline CDR1 is SGHDT and CDR2 is YYEEEE. The CDR3 is 15 amino acids. This CDR3 reads CASSLAVYRMYGYTF. For the CDR3, the DNA is TGTGCCAGCAGCTTGGCCGTGTACAGAATGTATGGCTACACCTTC. The variable domain in full, with the rest retrieved from reference TRBV5-6 and TRBJ1-2, is DAGVTQSPTHLIKTRGQQVTLRCSPKSGHDTVSWYQQALGQGPQFIFQYYEEEERQRGNFPDRFSGHQFPNYSSELNVNALLLGDSALYLCASSLAVYRMYGYTFGSGTRLTVV.

The rearrangement links TRBV29-1 to TRBJ2-5; D possibly uses TRBD1 or TRBD2 (6 bases each). The CDR3 runs 14 residues. Germline V CDR1 and CDR2: SQVTM, ANQGSEA. Trimming cost V 5 bases and J 1 base, with 14 bases left between them. CDR3 amino acids: CSVSTSGAQETQYF. Here the CDR3 DNA reads TGCAGCGTTTCAACCTCGGGGGCCCAAGAGACCCAGTACTTC.